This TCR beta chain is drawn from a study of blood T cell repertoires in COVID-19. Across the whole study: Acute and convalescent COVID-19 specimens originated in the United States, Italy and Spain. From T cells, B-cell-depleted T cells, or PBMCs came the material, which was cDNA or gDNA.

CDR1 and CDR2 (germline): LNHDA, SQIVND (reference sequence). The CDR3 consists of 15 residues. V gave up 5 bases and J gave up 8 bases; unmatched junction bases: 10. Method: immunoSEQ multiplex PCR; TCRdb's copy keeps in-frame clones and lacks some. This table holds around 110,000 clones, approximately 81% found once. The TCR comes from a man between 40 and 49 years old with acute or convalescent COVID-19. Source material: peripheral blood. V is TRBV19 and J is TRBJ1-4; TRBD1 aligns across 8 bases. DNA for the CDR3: TGTGCCAGTAGTCCTTACCGGACAGGGACCGAAAAACTGTTTTTT. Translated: CASSPYRTGTEKLFF.